The 30 T cell receptor beta chains given below trace back to one sample, sequenced in a study of CD8 T cells in Susac syndrome. Random hexamers were used to reverse transcribe the RNA input (roughly 0.5 to 1 ug). TCRdb processed the immunoSEQ multiplex PCR reads anew with MiXCR; each CDR3 protein has one entry. The data hold over 140,000 distinct CDR3 sequences, with about 95% observed a single time. The sample taken for sequencing was CD4+ T cells from PBMCs. The receptors were gathered from a human donor with Susac syndrome.

V is TRBV20-1 and J is TRBJ2-7; maybe TRBD2 (6 bases). CDR3 length: 12 amino acids. Germline V gene sequence: CDR1 DFQATT, CDR2 SNEGSKA (reference sequence). The V gene lost 6 bases and the J gene lost 4 bases, with 13 bases spanning the gap. DNA of the CDR3: TGCAGTGCAGCTCGGGAGTCGTACGAGCAGTACTTC. As protein: CSAARESYEQYF.

The J gene is TRBJ2-3, the V gene TRBV7-3; TRBD2 matches 9 bases. J was trimmed by 5 bases and V by 5 bases; bases with no gene match: 8. The germline V gene has CDR1 SGHTA and CDR2 FQGTGA. CDR3 length: 15 amino acids. In nucleotides, the CDR3 is TGTGCCAGCAGCCCAATAGCGGGGGAGTTAGATACGCAGTATTTT. This encodes CASSPIAGELDTQYF.

The rearrangement joins TRBV7-9 to TRBJ2-3, with TRBD2 identical over 8 bases. With V trimmed by 7 bases and J by 2 bases, 8 bases remained unmatched. Germline loops: CDR1 SEHNR, CDR2 FQNEAQ (reference sequence). CDR3 length: 15 residues. The CDR3 nucleotides read TGTGCCAGCACCAGAGCGGGGGTGAACACAGATACGCAGTATTTT. It yields the protein CASTRAGVNTDTQYF. Combining the CDR3 with reference TRBV7-9 and TRBJ2-3 gives the whole variable domain DTGVSQNPRHKITKRGQNVTFRCDPISEHNRLYWYRQTLGQGPEFLTYFQNEAQLEKSRLLSDRFSAERPKGSFSTLEIQRTEQGDSAMYLCASTRAGVNTDTQYFGPGTRLTVL.

The V and J genes are TRBV28 and TRBJ1-6, with 7 bases lining up with TRBD1. The CDR3 contains 15 residues. Germline values: CDR1 MDHEN, CDR2 SYDVKM. V was clipped by 5 bases and J by 6 bases; unmatched bases: 7. CDR3 nucleotides: TGTGCCAGCAGTGTGACAGGGAGGGGTAATTCACCCCTCCACTTT. Translation gives CASSVTGRGNSPLHF. Based on the CDR3 plus reference TRBV28 and TRBJ1-6, the full variable domain is DVKVTQSSRYLVKRTGEKVFLECVQDMDHENMFWYRQDPGLGLRLIYFSYDVKMKEKGDIPEGYSVSREKKERFSLILESASTNQTSMYLCASSVTGRGNSPLHFGNGTRLTVT.

V and J are TRBV9 and TRBJ2-5, with TRBD1 identical over 8 bases. From germline, CDR1 is SGDLS and CDR2 YYNGEE. The CDR3 runs 15 residues. The V gene end was trimmed by 3 bases and the J gene end by 5 bases; junction bases not matched to a gene: 9. The CDR3 DNA reads as TGTGCCAGCAGCGCCCAGGGGGCGCTTTGGGAGACCCAGTACTTC. It translates to CASSAQGALWETQYF.

The gene calls are TRBV18 and TRBJ2-3; 10 nucleotides agree with TRBD2. Germline V CDR1 and CDR2: KGHSH, LQKENI. The CDR3 is made up of 16 amino acids. J lost 2 bases, V lost 5 bases, and 7 bases had no gene match. In DNA form, the CDR3 reads TGTGCCAGCTCATCAACTAGCGGGGTCACCACAGATACGCAGTATTTT. Protein sequence: CASSSTSGVTTDTQYF.

The chain combines TRBV20-1 with TRBJ2-5; D unclear. Trimming removed 6 bases at V and 1 base at J, with 6 bases between. CDR1 and CDR2 (germline): DFQATT, SNEGSKA (reference sequence). The CDR3 extends over 11 amino acids. CDR3 nucleotides: TGCAGTGCCGGGCCCCAAGAGACCCAGTACTTC. This encodes CSAGPQETQYF.

V is TRBV9 and J is TRBJ2-5, with 10 bases lining up with TRBD2. Germline CDR1 and CDR2: SGDLS and YYNGEE. V shed 0 bases, J shed 4 bases, and the junction held 6 bases outside the gene matches. The CDR3 totals 16 residues. The CDR3 sequence: CASSVAALAGAETQYF. The CDR3 DNA sequence: TGTGCCAGCAGCGTAGCAGCGCTAGCGGGAGCAGAGACCCAGTACTTC.

This rearrangement joins TRBV19 to TRBJ1-1; no reliable D call. Germline V lookup: CDR1 LNHDA, CDR2 SQIVND (reference sequence). V lost 8 bases to trimming and J lost 4 bases, with 20 bases between them. CDR3 size: 15 residues. In DNA form, the CDR3 reads TGTGCCAGTGCGGCCCCAGGCGCGATTGGCACTGAAGCTTTCTTT. This gives the protein CASAAPGAIGTEAFF.

With respect to this clonotype: The junction departs from germline at one end; a sequencing error may be responsible. The chain recombines TRBV20-1 with TRBJ2-4; 9 nucleotides align to TRBD1. CDR1 and CDR2 from the germline V gene are DFQATT and SNEGSKA (reference sequence). CDR3 length equals 15 residues. The CDR3 DNA sequence: TGCAGTGCCTCCGGACAGGGGCTGCACGGAAACGTTCAGTACTTC. Protein sequence: CSASGQGLHGNVQYF.

V gene TRBV4-1 combines with J gene TRBJ1-2, with D hard to call. The V end lost 5 bases, the J end lost 5 bases, and 12 bases lay between the germline ends. CDR1 and CDR2 from the germline V gene are MGHRA and YSYEKL. This CDR3 has 13 amino acids. CDR3 nucleotide sequence: TGCGCCAGCAGCTATAACCTAGGGTATGGCTACACCTTC. Its translation: CASSYNLGYGYTF.

The chain combines TRBV7-9 with TRBJ2-4; D is perhaps TRBD1 (5 bases). The CDR3 runs to 13 residues. Trimming shortened V by 7 bases and J by 0 bases, and 7 bases separated the two germline ends. CDR1 is SEHNR, CDR2 FQNEAQ, per germline (reference sequence). The CDR3 nucleotides read TGTGCCAGCATGCAGGGAGCCAAAAACATTCAGTACTTC. As protein: CASMQGAKNIQYF.

The chain joins TRBV5-1 to TRBJ2-5; TRBD1 aligns across 9 bases. Germline CDR1 reads SGHRS; CDR2 reads YFSETQ. The CDR3 is made up of 17 amino acids. The V gene end was trimmed by 3 bases and the J gene end by 0 bases; junction bases not matched to a gene: 9. CDR3 residues: CASSSGTGIINQETQYF. CDR3 DNA sequence: TGCGCCAGCAGCTCGGGGACAGGGATAATCAACCAAGAGACCCAGTACTTC.

The rearrangement links TRBV4-1 to TRBJ1-5; D is uncertain. Germline V lookup: CDR1 MGHRA, CDR2 YSYEKL. V lost 1 base, J lost 3 bases, and 13 bases lay in between. This CDR3 has 16 amino acids. As DNA, the CDR3 is TGCGCCAGCAGCCAAGGCTCGGCCTTCTACAATCAGCCCCAGCATTTT. Amino acid sequence: CASSQGSAFYNQPQHF.

The gene calls are TRBV7-9 and TRBJ2-1, with 8 nucleotides matching TRBD1. The germline V gene has CDR1 SEHNR and CDR2 FQNEAQ (reference sequence). V dropped 5 bases and J dropped 2; count of bases not matched to a gene: 8. The CDR3 consists of 16 residues. The CDR3 is CASSATGVGAYNEQFF. The CDR3 DNA reads as TGTGCCAGCAGCGCGACAGGGGTAGGGGCCTACAATGAGCAGTTCTTC.

This chain's CDR3 is CASSLAGLPNQPQHF. CDR3 nucleotides: TGTGCCAGCAGCCTAGCCGGGCTCCCCAATCAGCCCCAGCATTTT. The gene calls are TRBV27 and TRBJ1-5; D uncertain. V lost 6 bases to trimming and J lost 3 bases, with 15 bases between them. The CDR3 is 15 amino acids. Germline values: CDR1 MNHEY, CDR2 SMNVEV (reference sequence).

This rearrangement joins TRBV18 to TRBJ2-6, with D possibly being TRBD1 (6 bases). The CDR3 covers 17 residues. The germline gives CDR1 KGHSH, CDR2 LQKENI. V lost 2 bases and J 3 bases, leaving 14 bases between the germline ends. The CDR3: CASSPSGTSGGANVLTF. Here the CDR3 DNA reads TGTGCCAGCTCACCATCCGGGACAAGCGGTGGGGCCAACGTCCTGACTTTC.

This sequence joins TRBV4-3 and TRBJ2-1, with 7 bases identical to TRBD1. Trimming removed 3 bases from V and 7 bases from J; junction bases left unmatched: 12. The CDR3 consists of 16 residues. Germline CDR1 LGHNA, CDR2 YSLEER. The CDR3 bases are TGCGCCAGCAGCCAGCCTCTAGGGGGCTCCGTTAATGAGCAGTTCTTC. Protein product: CASSQPLGGSVNEQFF.

CDR3 residues: CASGFNYNEQFF. The CDR3 DNA is TGTGCTAGTGGTTTCAACTACAATGAGCAGTTCTTC. The V gene is TRBV12-5, the J gene TRBJ2-1; D uncertain. The CDR3 sequence is 12 residues long. The V end was cut by 3 bases, the J end by 3 bases, with 3 bases between. Germline CDR1 reads LGHNT; CDR2 reads FRNRAP.

The J gene is TRBJ1-2, the V gene TRBV20-1, with D perhaps matching TRBD1 (5 bases). CDR1 DFQATT and CDR2 SNEGSKA come from the germline V gene (reference sequence). CDR3 length: 14 amino acids. The V end lost 5 bases, the J end lost 4 bases, and 17 bases lay between the germline ends. The CDR3 protein is CSAPTQGTGYGYTF. CDR3 DNA sequence: TGCAGTGCTCCAACCCAAGGGACTGGCTATGGCTACACCTTC.

This chain links TRBV27 with TRBJ1-6; TRBD1 is a possible D gene (5 bases). The CDR3 length is 13 residues. Germline CDR1 MNHEY, CDR2 SMNVEV (reference sequence). V was shortened by 3 bases and J by 5 bases, with 5 bases between the two germline ends. CDR3 loop: CASSFRDNSPLHF. The CDR3 nucleotides read TGTGCCAGCAGTTTCAGGGATAATTCACCCCTCCACTTT.

This clonotype was seen a few times. The chain couples TRBV7-9 to TRBJ2-3, with D possibly TRBD2 on 5 matching bases. The CDR3 has 14 amino acids. Germline assignment: CDR1 SEHNR and CDR2 FQNEAQ (reference sequence). Trimming left V 3 bases short and J 2 bases short, with 9 bases between. CDR3 sequence reads: CASSFSAVTDTQYF. The CDR3, as DNA: TGTGCCAGCAGCTTTAGCGCTGTCACAGATACGCAGTATTTT. The full variable domain, rest sourced from reference TRBV7-9 and TRBJ2-3, is DTGVSQNPRHKITKRGQNVTFRCDPISEHNRLYWYRQTLGQGPEFLTYFQNEAQLEKSRLLSDRFSAERPKGSFSTLEIQRTEQGDSAMYLCASSFSAVTDTQYFGPGTRLTVL.

Here the CDR3 reads CSAREGHLNTEAFF. In nucleotides, the CDR3 is TGCAGTGCTAGAGAAGGACACCTGAACACTGAAGCTTTCTTT. This rearrangement joins TRBV20-1 to TRBJ1-1; weak D call: TRBD1 (5 bases). Between the trimmed V and J ends, which lost 0 bases and 0 bases, there was a span of 8 bases. From germline, CDR1 is DFQATT and CDR2 SNEGSKA (reference sequence). CDR3 length: 14 amino acids.

The J gene is TRBJ2-2, the V gene TRBV28, with 7 bases identical to TRBD1. J gave up 5 bases and V 8 bases, and 8 bases lay outside the gene matches. This CDR3 has 14 residues. CDR1 and CDR2 (germline): MDHEN, SYDVKM. CDR3 residues: CASHPGQPTGELFF. The CDR3 nucleotides are TGTGCCAGCCACCCGGGACAGCCAACCGGGGAGCTGTTTTTT.

The chain combines TRBV29-1 with TRBJ1-1; the match to TRBD1 covers 9 bases. The CDR3 runs 13 residues. Germline assignment: CDR1 SQVTM and CDR2 ANQGSEA. The trim removed 6 bases at V and 1 base at J, leaving 3 bases unmatched. The CDR3 protein is CSVVGQGNTEAFF. CDR3 DNA sequence: TGCAGCGTAGTGGGACAGGGGAACACTGAAGCTTTCTTT.

The chain uses TRBV5-4 and TRBJ1-5; D call uncertain. The CDR3 spans 12 residues. Germline values: CDR1 SGHNT, CDR2 YYREEE (reference sequence). V dropped 0 bases and J dropped 7 bases, with 5 bases sitting between them. The CDR3 here is CASSLDSQPQHF. The CDR3 DNA is TGTGCCAGCAGCTTGGATAGCCAGCCCCAGCATTTT.

The chain is built from TRBV29-1 and TRBJ2-1, with D perhaps matching TRBD2 (6 bases). Germline V CDR1 and CDR2: SQVTM, ANQGSEA. Trimming left V 4 bases short and J 12 bases short, with 16 bases between. The CDR3 has 12 residues. CDR3 protein: CSVVRGILGQFF. As DNA, the CDR3 is TGCAGCGTTGTACGCGGGATCCTCGGGCAGTTCTTC.

The chain carries TRBV5-6 and TRBJ1-2; maybe TRBD1 (6 bases). The CDR3 consists of 14 residues. Germline V gene sequence: CDR1 SGHDT, CDR2 YYEEEE. V shed 4 bases and J shed 5 bases, with 15 bases lying between them. The CDR3 here is CASSVDSGVYGYTF. Here the CDR3 DNA reads TGTGCCAGCAGCGTGGACAGTGGGGTTTATGGCTACACCTTC.

The CDR3 sequence is CASSSRRAANTGELFF. CDR3 coding DNA: TGTGCCAGCAGCTCCCGGAGAGCGGCAAACACCGGGGAGCTGTTTTTT. The J gene is TRBJ2-2, the V gene TRBV7-6; tentatively, D is TRBD2 (5 bases). V was trimmed by 4 bases and J by 2 bases, leaving 14 bases between them. CDR3 length: 16 amino acids. Germline assignment: CDR1 SGHVS and CDR2 FNYEAQ.

The V and J genes are TRBV12-3 or TRBV12-4 and TRBJ1-1; 8 bases line up with TRBD1. J lost 6 bases, V lost 3 bases, and 6 bases had no gene match. CDR3 length equals 14 residues. The CDR3 region is CASSFSGGIAEAFF. The CDR3 DNA follows: TGTGCCAGCAGTTTCTCAGGGGGCATCGCTGAAGCTTTCTTT.